A single sample is the source of the 27 T cell receptor beta chains below, sequenced in a study of identical twins. In TCRdb, the 5' RACE reads were re-called with MiXCR into one record per CDR3 protein. The sample records about 530,000 distinct CDR3 sequences, 20% to 25% being singletons. The same sample was also used in a study of yellow fever vaccine responses in identical twins.

The material sequenced was CD4+ T cells sorted from blood. The receptor source for this set is a woman younger than 35 in good health.

The chain uses TRBV7-9 and TRBJ2-3; D gene uncertain. Trimming removed 1 base from V and 0 bases from J, with 8 bases in between. The length of the CDR3 is 15 residues. Germline lookup yields CDR1 SEHNR and CDR2 FQNEAQ (reference sequence). The CDR3 DNA reads as TGTGCCAGCAGCTTAGTCATTACTAGCACAGATACGCAGTATTTT. Its translation: CASSLVITSTDTQYF.

V and J are TRBV7-8 and TRBJ1-3, with 7 bases matching TRBD1. There are 14 residues in the CDR3. The V gene end was trimmed by 5 bases and the J gene end by 2 bases; junction bases not matched to a gene: 3. The germline gives CDR1 SGHVS, CDR2 FQNEAQ. CDR3 sequence (DNA): TGTGCCAGCAGCCTTGGGACAGCTGGAAACACCATATATTTT. It yields the protein CASSLGTAGNTIYF.

The rearrangement links TRBV27 to TRBJ2-4, with D possibly being TRBD1 or TRBD2 (5 bases each). The V gene's germline CDR1 is MNHEY and CDR2 SMNVEV (reference sequence). This CDR3 spans 15 amino acids. Deletions cut 5 bases from V and 4 bases from J, with 15 bases between. CDR3 sequence reads: CASSSAGSGKNIQYF. DNA for the CDR3: TGTGCCAGCAGTAGTGCAGGGTCGGGAAAAAACATTCAGTACTTC.

This rearrangement joins TRBV7-9 to TRBJ2-1, with 10 positions matching TRBD2. In germline, CDR1 is SEHNR, CDR2 FQNEAQ (reference sequence). The CDR3 has 14 amino acids. Trimming took 3 bases from V and 8 from J; bases not matched to a gene: 4. For the CDR3, the DNA is TGTGCCAGCAGCTTCCTAGCGGGAGTGGATGAGCAGTTCTTC. Translation: CASSFLAGVDEQFF.

This chain uses TRBV24-1 with TRBJ2-3, with D perhaps TRBD2 (6 bases). Deletions cut 5 bases from V and 0 bases from J, with 20 bases between. The CDR3 covers 18 residues. The germline CDR1 and CDR2 sequences are KGHDR and SFDVKD. CDR3 protein: CATSANAGSGPSTDTQYF. The CDR3 coding sequence is TGTGCCACCAGTGCCAACGCCGGAAGCGGGCCAAGCACAGATACGCAGTATTTT.

The rearrangement joins TRBV4-2 to TRBJ2-6; unclear D gene. The V gene lost 0 bases and the J gene lost 2 bases, with 8 bases spanning the gap. The germline gives CDR1 LGHNA, CDR2 YNFKEQ. The CDR3 consists of 16 residues. CDR3 in DNA: TGTGCCAGCAGCCAAGATTCGACCCCTGGGGCCAACGTCCTGACTTTC. It encodes CASSQDSTPGANVLTF.

The chain is built from TRBV6-1 and TRBJ1-5, with 7 bases identical to TRBD1. Germline CDR1 MNHNS, CDR2 SASEGT. The CDR3 is 15 residues long. With V trimmed by 5 bases and J by 2 bases, 6 bases remained unmatched. The DNA of the CDR3 is TGTGCCAGCAGTCGACAGGGAGAGGGCAATCAGCCCCAGCATTTT. Amino acids: CASSRQGEGNQPQHF.

CDR3 sequence reads: CASSVWMVTEYNEQFF. In DNA form, the CDR3 reads TGTGCCAGCAGCGTGTGGATGGTGACAGAATACAATGAGCAGTTCTTC. The chain is built from TRBV9 and TRBJ2-1; D perhaps matches TRBD1 (5 bases). Trimming removed 2 bases from V and 4 bases from J, with 16 bases in between. This CDR3 has 16 amino acids. Germline V gene sequence: CDR1 SGDLS, CDR2 YYNGEE.

The CDR3 sequence: CSVEVLGTGNTIYF. The CDR3 DNA reads TGCAGCGTTGAAGTGTTAGGGACAGGAAACACCATATATTTT. The rearrangement links TRBV29-1 to TRBJ1-3, with a weak D call TRBD1 (6 bases). Trimming cost V 1 base and J 4 bases, with 11 bases left between them. CDR1 is SQVTM, CDR2 ANQGSEA, per germline. The CDR3 spans 14 residues.

J is TRBJ1-1 and V is TRBV3-1; tentatively, D is TRBD1 (5 bases). This CDR3 is built from 12 residues. V was cut by 1 base and J by 11 bases, with 11 bases left in between. Germline CDR1 reads LGHDT; CDR2 reads YNNKEL (reference sequence). The DNA of the CDR3 is TGTGCCAGCAGCCAAGGGTGGGGGACTGCTTTCTTT. Amino acids: CASSQGWGTAFF.

There are a few counts of this clonotype. This rearrangement joins TRBV12-3 or TRBV12-4 to TRBJ2-3, with 15 nucleotides matching TRBD2. V lost 8 bases to trimming and J lost 10 bases; unmatched junction nucleotides: 7. The CDR3 covers 14 residues. The CDR3 region is CASGTGTSGRSQYF. The CDR3 region has the DNA TGTGCCAGCGGAACTGGGACTAGCGGGAGGTCGCAGTATTTT.

The chain uses TRBV2 and TRBJ2-1, with 9 bases lining up with TRBD2. The CDR3 is 15 amino acids. Germline trimming cut 8 bases from V and 10 bases from J; bases unmatched to any gene: 15. Germline loops: CDR1 SNHLY, CDR2 FYNNEI. The CDR3 DNA reads as TGTGCCAGCGGTGGCGGGAGGGCCGTATGGGGGGAGCAGTTCTTC. Residues: CASGGGRAVWGEQFF.

There are a few counts of this clonotype. This chain uses TRBV15 with TRBJ2-4, with D perhaps matching TRBD1 (5 bases). V was shortened by 0 bases and J by 9 bases, with 15 bases between the two germline ends. Per the germline V gene, CDR1 is LNHNV and CDR2 is YYDKDF (reference sequence). CDR3 size: 15 residues. The CDR3: CATSRDRQGSSIQYF. The CDR3 bases are TGTGCCACCAGCAGAGATCGGCAGGGCTCAAGCATTCAGTACTTC.

This clonotype occurred a few times. This chain links TRBV4-1 with TRBJ2-3; 9 bases are a match to TRBD1. Germline loops: CDR1 MGHRA, CDR2 YSYEKL. The CDR3 extends over 16 amino acids. The V gene end was trimmed by 4 bases and the J gene end by 5 bases; junction bases not matched to a gene: 10. CDR3 coding DNA: TGCGCCAGCAGCCCTAAACCGGGACAGGGCCTAGATACGCAGTATTTT. This codes for CASSPKPGQGLDTQYF.

Points on this clonotype: Germline is not matched at one junction end, which may reflect a read error. The gene calls are TRBV6-5 and TRBJ2-7, with D perhaps TRBD2 (5 bases). Germline V lookup: CDR1 MNHEY, CDR2 SVGAGI. The CDR3 is made up of 12 amino acids. CDR3 protein: CASKGSFFELYF. CDR3 DNA: TGTGCCAGCAAAGGGAGTTTTTTCGAGCTGTACTTC.

The rearrangement links TRBV12-5 to TRBJ1-1; no reliable D call. The ends were cut back, 6 bases at V and 3 bases at J, with 14 bases in the middle. Germline-derived CDR1 and CDR2 are LGHNT and FRNRAP. This CDR3 spans 14 amino acids. The CDR3 loop is CASGHTLADTEAFF. CDR3 nucleotide sequence: TGTGCTAGTGGCCACACCCTCGCGGACACTGAAGCTTTCTTT.

The V call is TRBV9, the J call TRBJ2-7, with 10 bases matching TRBD1. V lost 2 bases and J lost 5; bases outside the gene matches: 4. There are 14 residues in the CDR3. From germline, CDR1 is SGDLS and CDR2 YYNGEE. The CDR3 bases are TGTGCCAGCAGCGTGGGACAGGGGAATCACGAGCAGTACTTC. Translation gives CASSVGQGNHEQYF.

This sequence joins TRBV11-1 and TRBJ2-7; 8 bases agree with TRBD1. Per the germline V gene, CDR1 is SGHAT and CDR2 is FQDESV (reference sequence). This CDR3 spans 14 amino acids. After removal of 5 bases from V and 4 bases from J, the junction contained 7 bases not matched to a gene. The CDR3 bases are TGTGCCAGCAGCACGGACAGGGAACGGTACGAGCAGTACTTC. It yields the protein CASSTDRERYEQYF.

The sample holds a few counts of this clonotype. The genes are TRBV10-3 and TRBJ1-5; 7 nucleotides line up with TRBD1. Germline V CDR1 and CDR2: ENHRY, SYGVKD. The CDR3 has 13 residues. Trimming took 5 bases from V and 5 from J; bases not matched to a gene: 3. CDR3 protein: CAISRTGDQPQHF. CDR3 nucleotide sequence: TGTGCCATCAGTAGGACAGGAGATCAGCCCCAGCATTTT.

This clonotype was counted only a few times. The V gene is TRBV28, the J gene TRBJ2-3; weak D call: TRBD1 (7 bases). This CDR3 has 14 amino acids. V dropped 6 bases and J dropped 3 bases, with 13 bases sitting between them. Germline-derived CDR1 and CDR2 are MDHEN and SYDVKM. The CDR3 protein is CASSRGRSTDTQYF. CDR3 nucleotides: TGTGCCAGCAGCAGGGGGAGGAGTACAGATACGCAGTATTTT.

V usage is TRBV20-1 and J usage is TRBJ2-3; a weak D match, TRBD1 (6 bases). The germline V gene has CDR1 DFQATT and CDR2 SNEGSKA (reference sequence). The CDR3 is made up of 11 amino acids. V lost 6 bases and J lost 5, with 9 bases in between. The CDR3 nucleotides read TGCAGTGCAGGCAGGGGAGATACGCAGTATTTT. Translating gives CSAGRGDTQYF.

The chain recombines TRBV6-5 with TRBJ1-6; 7 positions agree with TRBD1. V trimming: 0 bases; J trimming: 9 bases; junction bases outside the gene matches: 5. This CDR3 has 15 amino acids. Germline V CDR1 and CDR2: MNHEY, SVGAGI. The CDR3 here is CASSYSTGKTSPLHF. DNA for the CDR3: TGTGCCAGCAGTTACTCGACAGGGAAGACTTCACCCCTCCACTTT.

This chain joins TRBV6-1 and TRBJ2-4; 11 bases map to TRBD2. Per germline, CDR1 MNHNS and CDR2 SASEGT. V was clipped by 6 bases and J by 2 bases; unmatched bases: 12. The CDR3 covers 18 residues. This chain's CDR3 is CASSPPWTSGYPKNIQYF. Written as DNA, the CDR3 is TGTGCCAGCAGCCCTCCATGGACTAGCGGGTACCCCAAAAACATTCAGTACTTC.

The chain carries TRBV3-1 and TRBJ1-6; D is possibly TRBD1 (6 bases). The CDR3 sequence is 15 residues long. With 2 bases removed from V and 7 bases from J, the gap between germline ends came to 12 bases. Germline assignment: CDR1 LGHDT and CDR2 YNNKEL (reference sequence). CDR3 region: CASSQMGTKNSPLHF. The CDR3 DNA sequence: TGTGCCAGCAGCCAAATGGGGACAAAGAATTCACCCCTCCACTTT.

This chain's CDR3 is CASSLRWGGEQYF. CDR3 sequence (DNA): TGTGCCAGCAGCCTCCGGTGGGGGGGCGAGCAGTACTTC. V is TRBV3-1 and J is TRBJ2-7; 7 positions agree with TRBD2. CDR1 LGHDT and CDR2 YNNKEL come from the germline V gene (reference sequence). The trim removed 4 bases at V and 6 bases at J, leaving 6 bases unmatched. This CDR3 contains 13 residues.

This chain joins TRBV10-3 and TRBJ1-6, with 10 bases aligning to TRBD1. Trimming at V came to 8 bases and at J to 8 bases, leaving 0 bases not matched to a gene. The CDR3 extends over 12 amino acids. Per germline, CDR1 ENHRY and CDR2 SYGVKD. CDR3 loop: CAIGTGDSPLHF. CDR3 nucleotide sequence: TGTGCCATCGGGACAGGGGATTCACCCCTCCACTTT.

The table lists this clonotype with a few counts. The chain carries TRBV9 and TRBJ1-1, with D unclear. Deletions cut 5 bases from V and 1 base from J, with 12 bases between. CDR3 length: 14 residues. Germline CDR1 SGDLS, CDR2 YYNGEE. CDR3 in amino acids: CASSTLPENTEAFF. CDR3 sequence (DNA): TGTGCCAGCAGTACACTCCCAGAGAACACTGAAGCTTTCTTT.